This entry lists 8 T cell receptor beta chains sequenced from one sample in a study of tumor and adjacent non-tumor tissue in lung cancer. RNA was extracted from bulk tissue without any cell sorting. Three rounds of nested PCR, following a modified ARM-PCR protocol, produced the TCRbeta library. MiXCR, applied by TCRdb to the multiplex PCR reads, yields one record per CDR3 protein. The sample yields 65,000 to 80,000 distinct CDR3 sequences, 73% seen once. What was sequenced was lung tumor tissue. Receptor source: a man aged 55 to 70 with non-small cell lung cancer.

About this clonotype: A read error is possible here, since a much larger clone lies one base away. The J gene is TRBJ2-5, the V gene TRBV7-8; 14 nucleotides align to TRBD2. Germline loops: CDR1 SGHVS, CDR2 FQNEAQ. The CDR3 runs 15 residues. The CDR3: CASSLGLAGAETHYF. The CDR3 DNA follows: TGTGCCAGCAGCTTGGGACTAGCGGGAGCAGAGACCCATTACTTC. The full variable domain, completed using reference TRBV7-8 and TRBJ2-5, is GAGVSQSPRYKVAKRGQDVALRCDPISGHVSLFWYQQALGQGPEFLTYFQNEAQLDKSGLPSDRFFAERPEGSVSTLKIQRTQQEDSAVYLCASSLGLAGAETHYFGPGTRLLVL.

The chain couples TRBV6-5 to TRBJ2-6; D possibly uses TRBD1 or TRBD2 (5 bases each). Trimming cost V 8 bases and J 15 bases, with 29 bases left between them. The CDR3 has 16 amino acids. Germline assignment: CDR1 MNHEY and CDR2 SVGAGI. The CDR3 DNA is TGTGCCAGCGCCCTGGGGGTTGGCTCTGGGGCCAACACCCTGACTTTC. It specifies CASALGVGSGANTLTF.

This sequence joins TRBV7-9 and TRBJ2-1; no clear D gene. Germline V gene data show CDR1 as SEHNR and CDR2 as FQNEAQ (reference sequence). This CDR3 contains 11 residues. The V end lost 5 bases, the J end lost 8 bases, and 7 bases lay between the germline ends. The CDR3 loop is CASSPQDEQFF. CDR3 coding DNA: TGTGCCAGCAGCCCTCAGGATGAGCAGTTCTTC.

With regard to this clonotype: The junction and the germline gene differ at one end; a read error may be behind it. This rearrangement joins TRBV24-1 to TRBJ2-1; TRBD1 matches 9 bases. The CDR3 is 15 amino acids. Germline V gene sequence: CDR1 KGHDR, CDR2 SFDVKD. CDR3 DNA: TGTGTCACCAGTGAATACAGGACAGGGGACGATGAGCAGTTCTTC. Its translation is CVTSEYRTGDDEQFF.

On this clonotype itself: With a much larger clone just one base away, this may be a read error. The J gene is TRBJ2-7, the V gene TRBV7-9; the D is unclear. CDR1 is SEHNR and CDR2 is FQNEAQ in the germline V gene (reference sequence). The CDR3 has 12 amino acids. V was shortened by 4 bases and J by 5 bases, with 9 bases between the two germline ends. The CDR3 reads CASSSARNEQYF. CDR3 DNA sequence: TGTGCCAGCAGCTCAGCAAGGAACGAGCAGTACTTC.

This chain links TRBV20-1 with TRBJ2-3; TRBD1 aligns across 7 bases. The CDR3 consists of 16 residues. CDR1 DFQATT and CDR2 SNEGSKA come from the germline V gene (reference sequence). V gave up 6 bases and J gave up 3 bases; unmatched junction bases: 15. The CDR3 DNA reads TGCAGTGCCCCCGGCAAGGGGGCGTTTGATACAGATACGCAGTATTTT. Its translation: CSAPGKGAFDTDTQYF.

This clonotype was observed a single time. The gene calls are TRBV20-1 and TRBJ2-3, with no clear D. This CDR3 has 13 amino acids. Germline lookup yields CDR1 DFQATT and CDR2 SNEGSKA (reference sequence). Trimming shortened V by 7 bases and J by 2 bases, and 13 bases separated the two germline ends. The CDR3 sequence is CSVESLNTDTQYF. The DNA for the CDR3 is TGCAGTGTTGAATCACTCAACACAGATACGCAGTATTTT.

Only one count was recorded for this clonotype. Mismatch with germline at one junction end may stem from a read error. The chain has TRBV11-3 and TRBJ1-6, with 7 bases identical to TRBD1. CDR1 and CDR2 from the germline V gene are SGHNT and YENEEA. The CDR3 is 13 amino acids. The CDR3 is CACSRDSLSRLHF. The CDR3 DNA reads TGTGCCTGCAGCCGGGACAGCCTTTCACGCCTCCACTTT.